What follows are 20 T cell receptor beta chains derived from one specimen sequenced in a study of response to subunit inactivated influenza vaccine. TCRdb reanalysed the RT-PCR reads using MiXCR and keeps one entry per CDR3 protein. The sample includes roughly 760,000 distinct CDR3 sequences, around 20% of them seen just once. Source: PBMCs from blood, taken about 5 days after vaccination. These receptor sequences come from a man over 45 who received an inactivated influenza vaccine.

The chain combines TRBV19 with TRBJ2-7; perhaps TRBD1 as D (6 bases). The CDR3 sequence is 13 residues long. V dropped 9 bases and J dropped 2 bases, with 14 bases sitting between them. Germline loops: CDR1 LNHDA, CDR2 SQIVND (reference sequence). The CDR3 reads CASSGHGPYEQYF. DNA of the CDR3: TGTGCCAGCTCGGGACACGGCCCCTACGAGCAGTACTTC.

This chain uses TRBV10-3 with TRBJ2-1; 7 nucleotides agree with TRBD1. CDR1 and CDR2 from the germline V gene are ENHRY and SYGVKD. The trim removed 3 bases at V and 3 bases at J, leaving 2 bases unmatched. The length of the CDR3 is 14 residues. The CDR3 loop reads CAISDWDSYNEQFF. CDR3 coding DNA: TGTGCCATCAGTGATTGGGACAGCTACAATGAGCAGTTCTTC.

This clonotype has a handful of counts. This chain joins TRBV7-6 and TRBJ2-1; D uncertain. With 5 bases removed from V and 0 bases from J, the gap between germline ends came to 20 bases. The length of the CDR3 is 18 residues. Per the germline V gene, CDR1 is SGHVS and CDR2 is FNYEAQ. The CDR3: CASSITRPGPGSYNEQFF. CDR3 nucleotides: TGTGCCAGCAGCATAACCCGCCCCGGGCCAGGCTCCTACAATGAGCAGTTCTTC.

This clonotype was seen a few times. The chain links TRBV5-5 to TRBJ2-3, with unresolved D. The V gene lost 5 bases and the J gene lost 2 bases, with 12 bases spanning the gap. CDR1 and CDR2 (germline): SGHKS, YYEKEE (reference sequence). There are 14 residues in the CDR3. This CDR3 is CASRKWGITDTQYF. Here the CDR3 DNA reads TGTGCCAGCAGGAAATGGGGAATCACAGATACGCAGTATTTT.

The rearrangement links TRBV5-1 to TRBJ2-7; 10 bases are shared with TRBD2. Unmatched junction bases numbered 10, after V lost 4 bases and J lost 3 bases. The length of the CDR3 is 16 residues. Germline V gene data show CDR1 as SGHRS and CDR2 as YFSETQ. The CDR3 coding sequence is TGCGCCAGCAGCCCCCCACTAGCGGGACGCGTCTACGAGCAGTACTTC. It is translated as CASSPPLAGRVYEQYF.

This clonotype was counted a few times. CDR3 amino acids: CASSSAGKVTEAFF. DNA of the CDR3: TGTGCCAGCAGCTCGGCCGGGAAGGTTACTGAAGCTTTCTTT. V is TRBV7-8 and J is TRBJ1-1; D is unresolved. The CDR3 covers 14 residues. Trimming stripped 4 bases from V and 5 bases from J, with 14 bases between. Germline CDR1 SGHVS, CDR2 FQNEAQ.

The chain employs TRBV5-1 and TRBJ2-5; maybe TRBD2 (5 bases). The germline V gene has CDR1 SGHRS and CDR2 YFSETQ. The CDR3 extends over 15 amino acids. The germline V and J ends were trimmed by 0 bases and 4 bases, with 13 bases remaining between them. CDR3 amino acids: CASSLGGSLSETQYF. CDR3 coding DNA: TGCGCCAGCAGCTTGGGAGGGAGTTTGTCAGAGACCCAGTACTTC.

This chain links TRBV5-5 with TRBJ2-3; 8 bases are a match to TRBD2. CDR3 length: 16 amino acids. Germline V lookup: CDR1 SGHKS, CDR2 YYEKEE (reference sequence). With 0 bases clipped from V and 4 bases from J, the junction kept 7 bases outside the gene matches. This CDR3 is CASSLATGGPADTQYF. CDR3 in DNA: TGTGCCAGCAGCTTGGCTACGGGAGGGCCCGCAGATACGCAGTATTTT.

The chain is built from TRBV12-3 or TRBV12-4 and TRBJ1-4, with 8 nucleotides matching TRBD1. The CDR3 sequence is 16 residues long. V was clipped by 5 bases and J by 3 bases; unmatched bases: 8. The CDR3 loop reads CASSPNDRGPNEKLFF. The CDR3 DNA reads TGTGCCAGCAGTCCAAACGACAGGGGACCTAATGAAAAACTGTTTTTT.

This clonotype has a handful of counts. The CDR3 is CSAPPGQGVDKNIQYF. The CDR3 nucleotides are TGCAGTGCTCCCCCGGGACAGGGTGTGGACAAAAACATTCAGTACTTC. The V and J genes are TRBV20-1 and TRBJ2-4, with 9 positions matching TRBD1. This CDR3 region has 16 residues. CDR1 and CDR2 from the germline V gene are DFQATT and SNEGSKA (reference sequence). V trimming: 5 bases; J trimming: 3 bases; junction bases outside the gene matches: 11.

The rearrangement links TRBV15 to TRBJ2-7; D not certain. V shed 0 bases and J shed 4 bases, with 7 bases lying between them. Germline CDR1 LNHNV, CDR2 YYDKDF (reference sequence). The CDR3 has 13 amino acids. The CDR3 region has the DNA TGTGCCACCAGCAGAGATTTAAGATACGAGCAGTACTTC. Protein: CATSRDLRYEQYF.

This clonotype showed up just a few times. The chain uses TRBV29-1 and TRBJ2-1; 7 nucleotides match TRBD2. V lost 4 bases, J lost 1 base, and 7 bases stayed unmatched. Germline CDR1 reads SQVTM; CDR2 reads ANQGSEA. This CDR3 comprises 15 residues. CDR3 sequence (DNA): TGCAGCGTTGCGGGGCTAGCGGCTTCCTACAATGAGCAGTTCTTC. Translating it yields CSVAGLAASYNEQFF.

The chain recombines TRBV24-1 with TRBJ2-1, with 12 bases fitting TRBD2. This CDR3 is 16 amino acids long. V shed 3 bases and J 10 bases; nucleotides not matched to a gene: 9. In germline, CDR1 is KGHDR, CDR2 SFDVKD. CDR3 protein: CATSDTLAGGPYEQFF. The CDR3 nucleotides read TGTGCCACCAGTGATACGCTAGCGGGAGGGCCCTACGAGCAGTTCTTC.

The V and J genes are TRBV20-1 and TRBJ1-1; D ambiguous. Trimming removed 3 bases at V and 1 base at J, with 9 bases between. The CDR3 contains 13 residues. CDR1 is DFQATT and CDR2 is SNEGSKA in the germline V gene (reference sequence). The CDR3 loop is CSARQIPNTEAFF. CDR3 sequence (DNA): TGCAGTGCTAGGCAGATACCGAACACTGAAGCTTTCTTT.

The rearrangement links TRBV7-9 to TRBJ2-1, with D possibly being TRBD2 (6 bases). Per the germline V gene, CDR1 is SEHNR and CDR2 is FQNEAQ (reference sequence). The CDR3 is made up of 13 amino acids. Trimming cost V 7 bases and J 9 bases, with 16 bases left between them. The CDR3 DNA sequence: TGTGCCAGCATAGAACTAGCTCCAGGTGAGCAGTTCTTC. Protein: CASIELAPGEQFF.

Remarks on this clonotype: A much larger clonotype is one base distant, so this may be a read error. The chain couples TRBV7-2 to TRBJ2-5; 9 bases are shared with TRBD2. The length of the CDR3 is 14 residues. V was pared by 6 bases and J by 2 bases, with 4 bases of the junction left unmatched. CDR1 SGHTA and CDR2 FQGNSA come from the germline V gene. The CDR3 DNA reads TGTGCCAGCAGATTAACTAGCGGGCAAGAGACCCAGTACTTC. This gives the protein CASRLTSGQETQYF.

This clonotype has just one count. An end of the junction differs from the germline gene, which may be a read error. V gene TRBV7-2 combines with J gene TRBJ1-1; D is ambiguous. Per germline, CDR1 SGHTA and CDR2 FQGNSA. The CDR3 runs 12 residues. CDR3 nucleotide sequence: TGTGCCGGCAGCTTTCTCTGGTCAGAAGCTTTCTTT. This sequence encodes CAGSFLWSEAFF.

The chain couples TRBV20-1 to TRBJ2-7; D may be TRBD1 (6 bases). CDR1 and CDR2 from the germline V gene are DFQATT and SNEGSKA (reference sequence). V lost 5 bases and J 1 base, leaving 15 bases between the germline ends. This CDR3 is built from 14 residues. The CDR3 DNA reads TGCAGTGCTTGTATACAGGGCCATTCCTACGAGCAGTACTTC. Protein: CSACIQGHSYEQYF.

This clonotype was seen more than once but under ten times. V is TRBV15 and J is TRBJ2-7; D might be TRBD2 (5 bases). The germline V gene has CDR1 LNHNV and CDR2 YYDKDF (reference sequence). CDR3 size: 16 residues. The V end lost 0 bases, the J end lost 6 bases, and 18 bases lay between the germline ends. The CDR3 loop reads CATSRDLAGFFSEQYF. The CDR3 DNA sequence: TGTGCCACCAGCAGAGATCTTGCGGGCTTTTTTTCCGAGCAGTACTTC.

The sample holds a few counts of this clonotype. The J gene is TRBJ2-2, the V gene TRBV7-9, with TRBD1 identical over 7 bases. The germline gives CDR1 SEHNR, CDR2 FQNEAQ (reference sequence). The V gene end was trimmed by 5 bases and the J gene end by 3 bases; junction bases not matched to a gene: 6. The CDR3 runs to 15 residues. CDR3 DNA: TGTGCCAGCAGCCCTCTGACAGGGCACACCGGGGAGCTGTTTTTT. Protein product: CASSPLTGHTGELFF.